What follows describes a single TCR beta chain. Its antigen remains unidentified. Other DNA sequences in the same sample also yield this CDR3. These data are taken from a study of shared clonotypes between healthy human individuals. Study overall: Participating donors consisted of two women and a few men aged 18 to 49. Findings and caveats of the study: A small donor pool kept down the genetic and exposure-history diversity that was represented.

CDR1 and CDR2 from the germline V gene are SGHVS and FQNEAQ. V trimming: 5 bases; J trimming: 0 bases; junction bases outside the gene matches: 2. This CDR3 has 14 amino acids. Produced via immunoSEQ multiplex PCR; TCRdb's table is partial and in-frame only. The data contain 1 million to 1.3 million clones, approximately 78% of them singletons. The sample comprised memory CD4+ T cells from PBMCs. As to subset: CD45RA-negative fraction. The chain combines TRBV7-8 with TRBJ2-7; the match to TRBD1 covers 9 bases. This TCR derives from a man younger than 35 in good health. Some clones in this sample may be carry-over from other donors' samples. The CDR3 spells CASSLTGGSYEQYF. The CDR3, as DNA: TGTGCCAGCAGCCTGACAGGGGGCTCCTACGAGCAGTACTTC.